What follows is one T cell receptor beta chain and its context. These data originate in a study of blood T cell repertoires in COVID-19. Measured with immunoSEQ multiplex PCR; TCRdb has only the in-frame clones, and not every one. The table includes around 83,000 clones, under 90% detected once. Germline-derived CDR1 and CDR2 are SEHNR and FQNEAQ (reference sequence). Between the trimmed V and J ends, which lost 7 bases and 0 bases, there was a span of 9 bases. This CDR3 is 13 amino acids long. The V and J genes are TRBV7-9 and TRBJ1-1; a possible D gene is TRBD1 (5 bases). Sequencing input: peripheral blood. The sequence came from a woman in her 70s with acute or convalescent COVID-19. This chain's CDR3 is CASKAGVNTEAFF. The CDR3 DNA follows: TGTGCCAGCAAGGCGGGGGTGAACACTGAAGCTTTCTTT.